The T cell receptor beta chain described here comes from a study of human T cells and chemical hapten exposure. One entry per CDR3 protein results from TCRdb running MiXCR on the RACE reads. The sample has about 41,000 distinct CDR3 sequences; roughly 4.5% are singletons. CDR1 is MDHEN and CDR2 is SYDVKM in the germline V gene. The CDR3 spans 17 residues. The V end was cut by 7 bases, the J end by 0 bases, with 19 bases between. This clonotype was observed many times. Time point of the sample: healthy volunteer bleed at 2 weeks. Total RNA extraction was carried out from unfractionated whole blood. The rearrangement links TRBV28 to TRBJ1-3, with D tentatively TRBD1 (6 bases). The sample consisted of whole blood. The receptor was derived from a human donor in good health. Some clones in this sample may be carry-over from other donors' samples. Written as DNA, the CDR3 is TGTGCCAGCAATGGGTTCACGGGGGGCGCCTCTGGAAACACCATATATTTT. Protein sequence: CASNGFTGGASGNTIYF.